The source of this T cell receptor beta chain is a study of shared clonotypes between healthy human individuals. Unmatched junction bases numbered 13, after V lost 5 bases and J lost 6 bases. This CDR3 contains 16 residues. From germline, CDR1 is SGHVS and CDR2 FQNEAQ. Overall study findings and caveats: Against clonotypes common to all four donors, non-shared ones had lower generation probabilities. Generally, naive subsets (rather than memory subsets) showed larger estimated richness. A handful of donors showed sharing of about 5.5% of naive CD4 clonotypes.

Naivety among CD8 cells was defined by CD45RO negativity and positive CCR7 selection, thereby excluding terminally differentiated effector memory CD45RA+ cells. Donors comprised only Caucasian adults living in Nashville, Tennessee. Assay: immunoSEQ multiplex PCR; the TCRdb copy retains only in-frame clones and omits some. The data hold about 590,000 clones, with nearly 97% observed a single time. Of note for this clone: What it binds is unknown.

The sequence was obtained from a woman aged 30 to 39 in good health. This chain connects TRBV7-8 to TRBJ1-2, with 9 positions matching TRBD1. The sample comprised naive CD8+ T cells sorted from blood. The CDR3 is CASSAPPYGTGHGYTF. Written as DNA, the CDR3 is TGTGCCAGCAGCGCTCCCCCTTACGGGACAGGGCATGGCTACACCTTC.